One and the same sample provided the 13 T cell receptor beta chains below, sequenced in a study of cytomegalovirus exposure and HLA in healthy donors. PCR used 60 Vbeta primers and 13 Jbeta primers. Sequencing was performed with immunoSEQ multiplex PCR; in TCRdb, only in-frame clones are kept and a portion is missing. The sample gives approximately 120,000 clones, around 77% of which show up once; around 13% is in the top ten. Input material: PBMCs. Receptors originate from a woman in her forties in good health and CMV-seropositive.

This chain connects TRBV5-1 to TRBJ2-3; TRBD2 matches 9 bases. V lost 4 bases, J lost 6 bases, and 9 bases stayed unmatched. The length of the CDR3 is 15 residues. Germline-derived CDR1 and CDR2 are SGHRS and YFSETQ. The CDR3 protein is CASSIGTSLFDTQYF. The CDR3 DNA sequence: TGCGCCAGCAGCATAGGGACTAGCTTATTTGATACGCAGTATTTT.

The rearrangement links TRBV28 to TRBJ1-2, with TRBD1 identical over 10 bases. After removal of 4 bases from V and 7 bases from J, the junction contained 9 bases not matched to a gene. Per germline, CDR1 MDHEN and CDR2 SYDVKM. The CDR3 sequence is 15 residues long. The CDR3 DNA follows: TGTGCCAGCAGTTCCGGGACAGGGGATGGAAGTGGCTACACCTTC. Protein sequence: CASSSGTGDGSGYTF.

This rearrangement joins TRBV27 to TRBJ1-2, with D possibly being TRBD1 (6 bases). The CDR3 is 16 residues long. Per germline, CDR1 MNHEY and CDR2 SMNVEV (reference sequence). Trimming removed 5 bases from V and 4 bases from J, with 20 bases in between. CDR3 nucleotide sequence: TGTGCCAGCAGTCTGACGGTGGGGGCTTCGGGCTATGGCTACACCTTC. Its protein is CASSLTVGASGYGYTF.

The V gene is TRBV7-2, the J gene TRBJ2-5, with TRBD2 matching over 9 bases. V was clipped by 4 bases and J by 1 base; unmatched bases: 7. The CDR3 has 16 residues. Germline V gene data show CDR1 as SGHTA and CDR2 as FQGNSA. CDR3 residues: CASSSSGTSSQETQYF. The CDR3 nucleotides are TGTGCCAGCAGCTCATCCGGGACTAGCAGCCAAGAGACCCAGTACTTC.

The V and J genes are TRBV7-9 and TRBJ2-6, with a weak D call TRBD1 (5 bases). V was clipped by 6 bases and J by 2 bases, with 11 bases between them. The germline V gene has CDR1 SEHNR and CDR2 FQNEAQ (reference sequence). The CDR3 has 15 residues. The CDR3 is CASSSLRAGANVLTF. In DNA form, the CDR3 reads TGTGCCAGCAGTTCCCTCAGGGCTGGGGCCAACGTCCTGACTTTC. Complete variable domain (other parts from reference TRBV7-9 and TRBJ2-6): DTGVSQNPRHKITKRGQNVTFRCDPISEHNRLYWYRQTLGQGPEFLTYFQNEAQLEKSRLLSDRFSAERPKGSFSTLEIQRTEQGDSAMYLCASSSLRAGANVLTFGAGSRLTVL.

The chain carries TRBV6-6 and TRBJ1-1; D might be TRBD1 (6 bases). Germline loops: CDR1 MNHNY, CDR2 SVGAGI (reference sequence). The CDR3 length is 13 residues. The V gene lost 11 bases and the J gene lost 3 bases, with 16 bases spanning the gap. This CDR3 reads CAAYLAGDTEAFF. The DNA for the CDR3 is TGTGCCGCGTATTTGGCAGGGGACACTGAAGCTTTCTTT.

The rearrangement links TRBV6-5 to TRBJ2-5; tentative D call: TRBD2 (5 bases). The germline V gene encodes CDR1 MNHEY and CDR2 SVGAGI. This CDR3 region has 14 residues. The ends were cut back, 9 bases at V and 4 bases at J, with 18 bases in the middle. The CDR3 nucleotides are TGTGCCAGTTACCCTGAGCCTAGCTTAGAGACCCAGTACTTC. Translating gives CASYPEPSLETQYF.

The gene calls are TRBV5-4 and TRBJ2-1; TRBD1 agrees at 9 bases. Germline lookup yields CDR1 SGHNT and CDR2 YYREEE (reference sequence). The V gene end was trimmed by 3 bases and the J gene end by 7 bases; junction bases not matched to a gene: 5. This CDR3 is 14 amino acids long. The CDR3 here is CASSSGQGRNEQFF. The CDR3 DNA reads as TGTGCCAGCAGCTCCGGACAGGGGAGGAATGAGCAGTTCTTC. Full variable domain (remainder filled in from reference TRBV5-4 and TRBJ2-1): ETGVTQSPTHLIKTRGQQVTLRCSSQSGHNTVSWYQQALGQGPQFIFQYYREEENGRGNFPPRFSGLQFPNYSSELNVNALELDDSALYLCASSSGQGRNEQFFGPGTRLTVL.

To note about this clone: This CDR3 is also generated by other DNA sequences in the sample. DNA for the CDR3: TGTGCCAGCAGTTTAGGCGGTAGCGGTGATGGTTACGAGCAGTACTTC. Translating it yields CASSLGGSGDGYEQYF. The chain links TRBV28 to TRBJ2-7, with D possibly being TRBD2 (6 bases). Germline lookup yields CDR1 MDHEN and CDR2 SYDVKM. Deletions cut 2 bases from V and 4 bases from J, with 18 bases between. The CDR3 is made up of 16 amino acids.

The rearrangement links TRBV25-1 to TRBJ2-1; D not resolved. This CDR3 contains 13 residues. Germline V gives CDR1 MGHDK, CDR2 SYGVNS. The V end lost 3 bases, the J end lost 5 bases, and 8 bases lay between the germline ends. The CDR3: CASSEYQDNEQFF. The CDR3 DNA reads as TGTGCCAGCAGTGAGTACCAGGACAATGAGCAGTTCTTC.

The CDR3 is CASSPDWNNYGYTF. In DNA, the CDR3 is TGTGCCAGCAGCCCGGACTGGAATAACTATGGCTACACCTTC. V usage is TRBV6-5 and J usage is TRBJ1-2; the D is unclear. Germline CDR1 is MNHEY and CDR2 is SVGAGI. This CDR3 region has 14 residues. The V end was cut by 6 bases, the J end by 1 base, with 12 bases between.

This chain joins TRBV28 and TRBJ1-3, with 8 bases identical to TRBD1. Germline CDR1 is MDHEN and CDR2 is SYDVKM. The V gene end was trimmed by 5 bases and the J gene end by 5 bases; junction bases not matched to a gene: 5. This CDR3 contains 14 residues. CDR3 region: CASSKRTGRNTIYF. The CDR3 DNA reads TGTGCCAGCAGTAAAAGGACAGGGAGAAACACCATATATTTT.

A few counts support this clone. V and J are TRBV10-2 and TRBJ1-5; D perhaps matches TRBD1 (5 bases). V shed 0 bases and J shed 7 bases, with 10 bases lying between them. In germline, CDR1 is WSHSY, CDR2 SAAADI. CDR3 length: 14 amino acids. This CDR3 is CASSESGLGQPQHF. CDR3 nucleotide sequence: TGCGCCAGCAGTGAGTCGGGGCTCGGGCAGCCCCAGCATTTT.